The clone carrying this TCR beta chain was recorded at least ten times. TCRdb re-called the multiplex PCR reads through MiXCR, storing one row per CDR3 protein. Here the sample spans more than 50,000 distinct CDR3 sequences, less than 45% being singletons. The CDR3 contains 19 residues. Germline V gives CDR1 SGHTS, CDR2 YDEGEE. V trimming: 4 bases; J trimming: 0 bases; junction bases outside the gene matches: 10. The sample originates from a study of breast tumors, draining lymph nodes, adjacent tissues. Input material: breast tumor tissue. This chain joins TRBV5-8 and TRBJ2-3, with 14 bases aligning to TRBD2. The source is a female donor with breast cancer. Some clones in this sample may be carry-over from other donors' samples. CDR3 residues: CASSRGLAGARASTDTQYF. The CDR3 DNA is TGTGCCAGCAGCCGGGGACTAGCGGGAGCTCGTGCTAGCACAGATACGCAGTATTTT. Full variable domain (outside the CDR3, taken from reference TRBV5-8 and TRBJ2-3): EAGVTQSPTHLIKTRGQQATLRCSPISGHTSVYWYQQALGLGLQFLLWYDEGEERNRGNFPPRFSGRQFPNYSSELNVNALELEDSALYLCASSRGLAGARASTDTQYFGPGTRLTVL.